The 9 T cell receptor beta chains reported below all come from one sample, sequenced in a study of blood T cell repertoires in COVID-19. Profiling relied on immunoSEQ multiplex PCR, and the TCRdb table lists in-frame clones only, not all of them. The repertoire consists of about 120,000 clones, with roughly nine tenths occurring once and the leading ten covering 28%. Sequences were obtained from peripheral blood. These receptors were taken from a man aged 65 to 85 with active or convalescent COVID-19.

The rearrangement links TRBV29-1 to TRBJ2-7; 7 bases line up with TRBD1. Germline V lookup: CDR1 SQVTM, CDR2 ANQGSEA. V was clipped by 2 bases and J by 6 bases; unmatched bases: 4. The CDR3 runs to 12 residues. The CDR3 reads CSVERAGGEQYF. In nucleotides, the CDR3 is TGCAGCGTTGAAAGGGCAGGGGGCGAGCAGTACTTC.

The rearrangement uses TRBV25-1 and TRBJ2-7; D perhaps matches TRBD1 (6 bases). The CDR3 extends over 14 amino acids. Trimming cost V 5 bases and J 4 bases, with 15 bases left between them. CDR1 and CDR2 from the germline V gene are MGHDK and SYGVNS. CDR3 DNA sequence: TGTGCCAGCAGTCACCTTGGGACATTTTACGAGCAGTACTTC. This gives the protein CASSHLGTFYEQYF.

V gene TRBV29-1 combines with J gene TRBJ2-7; D is unclear. Trimming pared 2 bases from V and 3 bases from J, leaving 11 bases between. The CDR3 extends over 13 amino acids. Germline CDR1 is SQVTM and CDR2 is ANQGSEA. The CDR3 sequence: CSVERSRGYEQYF. The DNA of the CDR3 is TGCAGCGTTGAAAGGTCTAGAGGCTACGAGCAGTACTTC.

In DNA form, the CDR3 reads TGTGCCAGCAGCTTAGATAAGGCGGGAGTGACAGATACGCAGTATTTT. It is translated as CASSLDKAGVTDTQYF. The chain links TRBV11-3 to TRBJ2-3; 7 nucleotides line up with TRBD2. The germline V gene encodes CDR1 SGHNT and CDR2 YENEEA. The CDR3 runs to 16 residues. After removal of 0 bases from V and 3 bases from J, the junction contained 6 bases not matched to a gene.

The V gene is TRBV7-9, the J gene TRBJ1-1; 8 nucleotides line up with TRBD1. Germline lookup yields CDR1 SEHNR and CDR2 FQNEAQ (reference sequence). The CDR3 is made up of 13 amino acids. V lost 6 bases to trimming and J lost 3 bases; unmatched junction nucleotides: 3. In DNA form, the CDR3 reads TGTGCCAGCAGACCACAGGGGGACACTGAAGCTTTCTTT. This gives the protein CASRPQGDTEAFF.

This chain connects TRBV6-1 to TRBJ1-6; the match to TRBD1 covers 9 bases. V was clipped by 1 base and J by 9 bases; unmatched bases: 7. CDR1 and CDR2 (germline): MNHNS, SASEGT. This CDR3 region has 16 residues. The CDR3 DNA follows: TGTGCCAGCAGTGAAGTCTTGGGGACAGGGTTTTCACCCCTCCACTTT. It translates to CASSEVLGTGFSPLHF.

The V call is TRBV14, the J call TRBJ2-1, with TRBD2 as a possible D gene (5 bases). Per the germline V gene, CDR1 is SGHDN and CDR2 is FVKESK. This CDR3 is 13 amino acids long. V was pared by 1 base and J by 6 bases, with 7 bases between. CDR3 DNA: TGTGCCAGCAGCCAAGGGAGGAGCAATGAGCAGTTCTTC. Its protein is CASSQGRSNEQFF.

This rearrangement joins TRBV5-1 to TRBJ1-6, with 7 nucleotides matching TRBD1. Germline loops: CDR1 SGHRS, CDR2 YFSETQ. The CDR3 totals 15 residues. V shed 0 bases, J shed 7 bases, and the junction held 4 bases outside the gene matches. The CDR3 loop reads CASSLVQGSNSPLHF. The CDR3 nucleotides are TGCGCCAGCAGCTTGGTACAGGGGTCAAATTCACCCCTCCACTTT.

This clone was seen only once. The CDR3 DNA reads TGTGCCAGCAGAGCCGGGAGTACCTACAATGAGCAGTTCTTC. Translated: CASRAGSTYNEQFF. The chain combines TRBV25-1 with TRBJ2-1; perhaps TRBD2 as D (6 bases). CDR1 is MGHDK and CDR2 is SYGVNS in the germline V gene. The V end was cut by 6 bases, the J end by 2 bases, with 11 bases between. The CDR3 has 14 amino acids.